The 20 T cell receptor beta chains given below trace back to one sample, sequenced in a study of T cells in women clearing cervical HPV infection. Measured with immunoSEQ multiplex PCR; TCRdb has only the in-frame clones, and not every one. The sample data list more than 25,000 clones. The source material was blood buffy coat. Receptors were obtained from a woman aged 18 to 75 with a cervical HPV16 infection that either progressed to CIN3+ or cleared (not recorded which).

A word on this clone: The sequenced fragment ends 3 residues before the CDR3 boundary, so the rest is inferred from the germline J gene. The chain is built from TRBV5-1 and TRBJ2-3; 7 bases are shared with TRBD2. Germline V gene data show CDR1 as SGHRS and CDR2 as YFSETQ. The CDR3 totals 14 residues. This CDR3 reads CASSLAGEAGTQYF. Partial CDR3 DNA: TGCGCCAGCAGCTTGGCCGGGGAAGCGGGGACG. Drawing the rest from reference TRBV5-1 and TRBJ2-3, the complete variable domain is KAGVTQTPRYLIKTRGQQVTLSCSPISGHRSVSWYQQTPGQGLQFLFEYFSETQRNKGNFPGRFSGRQFSNSRSEMNVSTLELGDSALYLCASSLAGEAGTQYFGPGTRLTVL.

Concerning this clone itself: Read coverage stops 3 residues before the CDR3 terminus; the germline J gene supplies the remainder. This rearrangement joins TRBV12-3 or TRBV12-4 to TRBJ2-7; D possibly matches TRBD1 or TRBD2 (6 bases each). This CDR3 is built from 15 residues. With 4 bases removed from V and 1 base from J, the gap between germline ends came to 14 bases. The CDR3 spells CASSSRDTPSYEQYF. The DNA read from the CDR3 is TGTGCCAGCAGTTCGCGGGACACGCCATCCTACGAG.

Of note for this clone: A junction boundary mismatches the germline segment, possibly from a read error. The sequence runs out 3 residues before the end of the CDR3; the remainder is reconstructed from the germline J gene. The J gene is TRBJ1-1, the V gene TRBV7-3; D unclear. Germline CDR1 and CDR2: SGHTA and FQGTGA. The CDR3 loop spans 13 amino acids. The CDR3 reads CAGSSIMNTEAFF. CDR3 DNA (partial): TGTGCCGGCAGCTCTATTATGAACACTGAA.

With regard to this clone: The sequenced fragment ends 3 residues before the CDR3 boundary, so the rest is inferred from the germline J gene. V gene TRBV6-2 or TRBV6-3 combines with J gene TRBJ1-1; 7 bases line up with TRBD1. This CDR3 comprises 14 residues. The J segment lost 4 bases and the V segment lost 7 bases, leaving 9 bases of the junction unmatched. The germline CDR1 and CDR2 sequences are MNHEY and SVGEGT. The CDR3 DNA, read in part, is TGTGCCAGCATAGGACAGGTACTGGGCACTGAA. As protein: CASIGQVLGTE. Given in full, the CDR3 is CASIGQVLGTEAFF.

For this clone: The read gets to within 3 residues of the CDR3 end, and the germline J gene fills in the rest. V gene TRBV2 combines with J gene TRBJ1-6; 7 positions agree with TRBD1. The V gene end was trimmed by 8 bases and the J gene end by 6 bases; junction bases not matched to a gene: 10. The germline gives CDR1 SNHLY, CDR2 FYNNEI. The CDR3 loop spans 15 amino acids. The sequenced part of the CDR3 DNA is TGTGCCAGCCACTTGGGACAGCCCTTTAATTCACCC. This encodes CASHLGQPFNSP. The entire CDR3 protein is CASHLGQPFNSPLHF. Based on the CDR3 plus reference TRBV2 and TRBJ1-6, the full variable domain is EPEVTQTPSHQVTQMGQEVILRCVPISNHLYFYWYRQILGQKVEFLVSFYNNEISEKSEIFDDQFSVERPDGSNFTLKIRSTKLEDSAMYFCASHLGQPFNSPLHFGNGTRLTVT.

Comment on this clone: Read data end 3 residues before the CDR3 end; the end is taken from the germline J gene. V and J are TRBV10-1 and TRBJ2-7; TRBD2 matches 8 bases. CDR1 and CDR2 (germline): WNHNN, SYGVQD (reference sequence). J lost 1 base, V lost 8 bases, and 13 bases had no gene match. The CDR3 has 16 residues. Partial CDR3 DNA: TGCGCCAGCTCCCAAGGGGGGGGACTAGGTTCCTACGAG. Amino acid sequence: CASSQGGGLGSYE. The whole CDR3 is CASSQGGGLGSYEQYF.

Turning to this clone: Read coverage stops 3 residues before the CDR3 terminus; the germline J gene supplies the remainder. The chain combines TRBV11-2 with TRBJ1-2; 7 bases match TRBD1. The CDR3 has 14 amino acids. CDR1 and CDR2 from the germline V gene are SGHAT and FQNNGV. The sequenced CDR3 bases are TGTGCCAGCAGCTACCGGGACAGTCATTGGGGC. It codes for CASSYRDSHWG. The CDR3 as a whole reads CASSYRDSHWGYTF.

On this clone: The read ends 3 residues before the CDR3 terminus; that terminus is restored from the germline J gene. The chain couples TRBV5-1 to TRBJ2-7, with TRBD2 matching over 11 bases. CDR1 SGHRS and CDR2 YFSETQ come from the germline V gene. This CDR3 has 15 amino acids. The V gene end was trimmed by 0 bases and the J gene end by 5 bases; junction bases not matched to a gene: 4. CDR3 in amino acids: CASSLVAGGPHEQYF. Incomplete CDR3 DNA: TGCGCCAGCAGCTTGGTAGCGGGAGGGCCCCACGAG.

As for this clone: Sequencing ends 3 residues short of the CDR3 end; the germline J gene provides the rest. V gene TRBV5-6 combines with J gene TRBJ2-3, with TRBD2 identical over 9 bases. Germline V gene lookup returns CDR1 SGHDT and CDR2 YYEEEE. The trim removed 7 bases at V and 2 bases at J, leaving 8 bases unmatched. The CDR3 runs to 15 residues. The sequenced part of the CDR3 DNA is TGTGCCAGCGAATCCGGACTAGCGCTCACAGATACG. This gives the protein CASESGLALTDT. From start to end, the CDR3 is CASESGLALTDTQYF.

With respect to this clone: The CDR3 extends 3 residues past the end of the read, so its final part is completed from the germline J gene. The V call is TRBV18, the J call TRBJ2-3, with 7 bases lining up with TRBD1. The CDR3 consists of 16 residues. The germline CDR1 and CDR2 sequences are KGHSH and LQKENI. Incomplete CDR3 DNA: TGTGCCAGCTCACCCGATAAAACAGGGGCCGGAGAGCCG. Its translation: CASSPDKTGAGEP. The full CDR3 protein reads CASSPDKTGAGEPQYF.

With regard to this clone: The read falls 3 residues short of the CDR3 end, and the missing part is taken from the germline J gene. The chain employs TRBV28 and TRBJ2-5; 13 nucleotides agree with TRBD2. V lost 7 bases, J lost 2 bases, and 7 bases stayed unmatched. The CDR3 runs 16 residues. The germline V gene has CDR1 MDHEN and CDR2 SYDVKM. CDR3 DNA (partial): TGTGCCAGCAAGTGGACTAGCGGGAGAGGACAAGAGACC. It specifies CASKWTSGRGQET. The full CDR3 is CASKWTSGRGQETQYF.

For this clone: The read finishes 3 residues shy of the CDR3 end, and the germline J gene is used to complete it. The chain has TRBV18 and TRBJ2-1; 15 bases match TRBD2. CDR1 KGHSH and CDR2 LQKENI come from the germline V gene. The CDR3 spans 15 residues. The ends lost 2 bases at V and 9 bases at J; junction bases unmatched: 2. This CDR3 is CASSPGTSGRTEQFF. The CDR3 DNA, read in part, is TGTGCCAGCTCACCAGGGACTAGCGGGAGGACTGAG.

Regarding this clone: The sequenced fragment ends 3 residues before the CDR3 boundary, so the rest is inferred from the germline J gene. This chain links TRBV20-1 with TRBJ2-2; D unclear. V was trimmed by 1 base and J by 3 bases, leaving 12 bases between them. CDR1 is DFQATT and CDR2 is SNEGSKA in the germline V gene (reference sequence). This CDR3 has 15 amino acids. Partial CDR3 DNA: TGCAGTGCTAGAGTCTGGATCAGGTACACCGGGGAG. This codes for CSARVWIRYTGE. The full CDR3 protein reads CSARVWIRYTGELFF.

On this clone itself: The CDR3 end falls 3 residues outside the read, so it is completed with the germline J gene. V usage is TRBV12-3 or TRBV12-4 and J usage is TRBJ2-2, with TRBD2 identical over 9 bases. The J segment lost 6 bases and the V segment lost 4 bases, leaving 3 bases of the junction unmatched. CDR3 length: 14 amino acids. The chain's CDR3 is CASSSSGIAGELFF. CDR3 DNA (partial): TGTGCCAGCAGTTCTAGCGGGATTGCCGGGGAG.

For this clone: The read gets to within 3 residues of the CDR3 end, and the germline J gene fills in the rest. The chain uses TRBV7-3 and TRBJ2-1; TRBD2 might be the D (7 bases). The CDR3 covers 14 residues. Germline CDR1 reads SGHTA; CDR2 reads FQGTGA. The V end lost 2 bases, the J end lost 4 bases, and 9 bases lay between the germline ends. The covered CDR3 bases are TGTGCCAGCAGCTTAGCGGGGGCATACAATGAG. Its protein product is CASSLAGAYNE. The CDR3 in full is CASSLAGAYNEQFF.

Comments on this clone: The read falls 3 residues short of the CDR3 end, and the missing part is taken from the germline J gene. The rearrangement uses TRBV4-1 and TRBJ1-1, with 7 bases that match TRBD1. Germline CDR1 reads MGHRA; CDR2 reads YSYEKL. V lost 6 bases to trimming and J lost 2 bases; unmatched junction nucleotides: 12. The CDR3 length is 16 residues. Partial CDR3 DNA: TGCGCCAGCAGTCCGACAGGGTCCCCCTCCAACACTGAA. This sequence encodes CASSPTGSPSNTE. The whole CDR3 region reads CASSPTGSPSNTEAFF.

Details on this clone: The sequence runs out 3 residues before the end of the CDR3; the remainder is reconstructed from the germline J gene. V is TRBV5-1 and J is TRBJ2-7; 8 bases agree with TRBD1. J lost 3 bases, V lost 5 bases, and 7 bases had no gene match. This CDR3 has 14 amino acids. The V gene's germline CDR1 is SGHRS and CDR2 YFSETQ. The CDR3 protein is CASSWRTGNYEQYF. Incomplete CDR3 DNA: TGCGCCAGCAGTTGGAGGACAGGGAACTACGAG. Drawing the rest from reference TRBV5-1 and TRBJ2-7, the complete variable domain is KAGVTQTPRYLIKTRGQQVTLSCSPISGHRSVSWYQQTPGQGLQFLFEYFSETQRNKGNFPGRFSGRQFSNSRSEMNVSTLELGDSALYLCASSWRTGNYEQYFGPGTRLTVT.

CDR3 bases read: TGTGCCAGCAGCTCTGCCGGGACAAATTACAATGAG. This encodes CASSSAGTNYNE. The full CDR3 protein reads CASSSAGTNYNEQFF. The chain joins TRBV5-4 to TRBJ2-1; weak D call: TRBD1 (6 bases). The read is 3 residues too short to cover the CDR3 end, so that end is filled in from the germline J gene. Germline CDR1 is SGHNT and CDR2 is YYREEE (reference sequence). The CDR3 extends over 15 amino acids. Trimming left V 3 bases short and J 4 bases short, with 14 bases between. The whole variable domain, filled in from reference TRBV5-4 and TRBJ2-1, reads ETGVTQSPTHLIKTRGQQVTLRCSSQSGHNTVSWYQQALGQGPQFIFQYYREEENGRGNFPPRFSGLQFPNYSSELNVNALELDDSALYLCASSSAGTNYNEQFFGPGTRLTVL.

Of note for this clone: The CDR3 end falls 3 residues outside the read, so it is completed with the germline J gene. The J gene is TRBJ2-2, the V gene TRBV7-6; 9 bases align to TRBD1. With V trimmed by 5 bases and J by 8 bases, 6 bases remained unmatched. Germline V gene data show CDR1 as SGHVS and CDR2 as FNYEAQ. This CDR3 is built from 14 residues. This CDR3 reads CASSGTGFEGELFF. The DNA read from the CDR3 is TGTGCCAGCAGCGGGACAGGGTTTGAGGGGGAG.

Concerning this clone: The read halts 3 residues ahead of the CDR3 end, with the missing end drawn from the germline J gene. The V gene is TRBV2, the J gene TRBJ2-7, with 13 nucleotides matching TRBD2. CDR3 length: 15 residues. The V gene's germline CDR1 is SNHLY and CDR2 FYNNEI. Trimming at V came to 3 bases and at J to 3 bases, leaving 2 bases not matched to a gene. The sequenced CDR3 bases are TGTGCCAGCAGTGACGGACTAGCGGGAGTCTACGAG. Its protein is CASSDGLAGVYE. In full, the CDR3 is CASSDGLAGVYEQYF.